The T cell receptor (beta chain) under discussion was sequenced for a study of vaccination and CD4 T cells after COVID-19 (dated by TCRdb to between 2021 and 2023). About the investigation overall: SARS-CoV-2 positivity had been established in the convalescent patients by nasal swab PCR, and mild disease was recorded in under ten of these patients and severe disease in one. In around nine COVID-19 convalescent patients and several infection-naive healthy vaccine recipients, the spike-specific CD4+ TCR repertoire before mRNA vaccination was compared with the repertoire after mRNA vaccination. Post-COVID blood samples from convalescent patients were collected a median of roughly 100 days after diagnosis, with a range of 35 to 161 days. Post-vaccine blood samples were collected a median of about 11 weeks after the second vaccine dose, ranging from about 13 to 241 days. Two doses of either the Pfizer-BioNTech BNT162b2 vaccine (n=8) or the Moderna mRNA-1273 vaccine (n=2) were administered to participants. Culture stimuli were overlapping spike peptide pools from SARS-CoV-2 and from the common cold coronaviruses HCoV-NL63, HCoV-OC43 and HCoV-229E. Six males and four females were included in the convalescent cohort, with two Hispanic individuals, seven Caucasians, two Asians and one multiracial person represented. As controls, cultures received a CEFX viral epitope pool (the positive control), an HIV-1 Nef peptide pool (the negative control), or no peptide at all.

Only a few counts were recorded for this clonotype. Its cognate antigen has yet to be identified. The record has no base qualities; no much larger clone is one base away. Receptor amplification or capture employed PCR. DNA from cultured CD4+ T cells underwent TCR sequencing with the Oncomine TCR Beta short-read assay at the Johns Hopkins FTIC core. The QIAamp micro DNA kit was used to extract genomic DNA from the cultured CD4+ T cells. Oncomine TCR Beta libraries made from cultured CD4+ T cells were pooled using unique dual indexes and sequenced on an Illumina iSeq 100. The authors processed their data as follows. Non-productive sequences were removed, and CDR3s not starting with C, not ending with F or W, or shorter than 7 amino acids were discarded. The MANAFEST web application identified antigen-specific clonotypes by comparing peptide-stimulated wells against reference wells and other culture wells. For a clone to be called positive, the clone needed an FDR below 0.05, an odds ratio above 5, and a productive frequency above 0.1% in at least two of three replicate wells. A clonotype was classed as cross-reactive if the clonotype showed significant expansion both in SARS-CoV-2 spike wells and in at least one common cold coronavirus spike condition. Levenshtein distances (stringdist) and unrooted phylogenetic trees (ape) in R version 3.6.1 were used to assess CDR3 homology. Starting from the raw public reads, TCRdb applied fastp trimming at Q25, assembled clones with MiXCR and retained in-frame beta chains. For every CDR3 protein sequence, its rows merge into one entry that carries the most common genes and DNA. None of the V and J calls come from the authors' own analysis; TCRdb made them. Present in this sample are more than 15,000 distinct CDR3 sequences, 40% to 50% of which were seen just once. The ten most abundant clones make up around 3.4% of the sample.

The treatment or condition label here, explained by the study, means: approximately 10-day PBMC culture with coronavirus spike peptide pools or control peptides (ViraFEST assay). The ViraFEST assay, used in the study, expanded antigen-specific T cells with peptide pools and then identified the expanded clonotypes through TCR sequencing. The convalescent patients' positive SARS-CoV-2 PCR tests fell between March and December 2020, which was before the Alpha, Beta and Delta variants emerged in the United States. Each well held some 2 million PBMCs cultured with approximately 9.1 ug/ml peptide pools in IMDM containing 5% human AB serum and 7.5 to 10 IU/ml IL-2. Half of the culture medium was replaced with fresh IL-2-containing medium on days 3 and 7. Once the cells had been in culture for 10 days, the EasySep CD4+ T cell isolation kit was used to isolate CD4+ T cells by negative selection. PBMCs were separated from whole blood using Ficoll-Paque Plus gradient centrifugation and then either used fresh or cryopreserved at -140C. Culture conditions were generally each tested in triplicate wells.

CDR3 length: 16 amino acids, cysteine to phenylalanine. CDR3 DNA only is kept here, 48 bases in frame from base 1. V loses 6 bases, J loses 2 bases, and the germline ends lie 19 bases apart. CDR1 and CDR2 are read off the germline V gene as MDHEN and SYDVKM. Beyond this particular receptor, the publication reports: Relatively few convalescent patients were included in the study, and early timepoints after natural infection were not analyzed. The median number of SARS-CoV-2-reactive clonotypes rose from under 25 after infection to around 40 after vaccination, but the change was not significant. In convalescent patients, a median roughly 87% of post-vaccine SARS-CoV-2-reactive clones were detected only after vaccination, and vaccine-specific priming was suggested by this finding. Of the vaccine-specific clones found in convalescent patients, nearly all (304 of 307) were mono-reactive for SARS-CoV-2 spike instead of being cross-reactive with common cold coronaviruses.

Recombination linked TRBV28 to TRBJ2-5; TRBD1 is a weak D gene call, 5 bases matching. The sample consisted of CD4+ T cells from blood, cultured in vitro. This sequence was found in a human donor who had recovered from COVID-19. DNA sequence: TGTGCCAGCAGAGGCCATTCAGGGCTCGGGCAAGAGACCCAGTACTTC. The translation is CASRGHSGLGQETQYF.